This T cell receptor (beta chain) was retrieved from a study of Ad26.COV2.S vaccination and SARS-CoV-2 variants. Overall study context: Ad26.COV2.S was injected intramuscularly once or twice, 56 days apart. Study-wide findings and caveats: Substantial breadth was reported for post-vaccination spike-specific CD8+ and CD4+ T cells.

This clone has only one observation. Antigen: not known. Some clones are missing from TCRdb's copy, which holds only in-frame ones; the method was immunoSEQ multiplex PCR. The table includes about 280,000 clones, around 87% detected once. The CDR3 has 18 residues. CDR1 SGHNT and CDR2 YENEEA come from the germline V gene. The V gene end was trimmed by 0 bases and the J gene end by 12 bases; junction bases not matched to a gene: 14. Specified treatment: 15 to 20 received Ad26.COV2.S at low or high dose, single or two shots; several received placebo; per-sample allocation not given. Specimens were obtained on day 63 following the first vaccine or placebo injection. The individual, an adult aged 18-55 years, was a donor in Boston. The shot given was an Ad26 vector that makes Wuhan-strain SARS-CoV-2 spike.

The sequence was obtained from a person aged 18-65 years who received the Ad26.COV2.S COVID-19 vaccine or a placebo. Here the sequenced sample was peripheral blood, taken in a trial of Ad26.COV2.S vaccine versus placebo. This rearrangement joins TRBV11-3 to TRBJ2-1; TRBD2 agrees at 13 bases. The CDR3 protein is CASSLDHGGTSGASRQFF. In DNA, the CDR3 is TGTGCCAGCAGCTTAGATCATGGGGGGACTAGCGGGGCCTCCCGGCAGTTCTTC.